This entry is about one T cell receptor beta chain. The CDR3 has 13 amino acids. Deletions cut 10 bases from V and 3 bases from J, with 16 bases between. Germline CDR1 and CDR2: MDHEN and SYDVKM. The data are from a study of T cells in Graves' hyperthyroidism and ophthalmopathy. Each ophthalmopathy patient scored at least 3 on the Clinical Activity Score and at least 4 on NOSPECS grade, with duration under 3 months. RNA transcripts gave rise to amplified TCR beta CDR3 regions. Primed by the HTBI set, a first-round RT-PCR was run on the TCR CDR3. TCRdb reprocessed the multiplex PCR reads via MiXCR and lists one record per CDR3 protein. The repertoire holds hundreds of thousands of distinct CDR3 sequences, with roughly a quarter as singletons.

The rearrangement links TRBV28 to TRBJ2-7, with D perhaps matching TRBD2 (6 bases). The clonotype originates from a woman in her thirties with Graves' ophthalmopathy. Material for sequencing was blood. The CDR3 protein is CATPRRAGYEQYF. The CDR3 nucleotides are TGTGCCACCCCAAGGAGGGCGGGCTACGAGCAGTACTTC.